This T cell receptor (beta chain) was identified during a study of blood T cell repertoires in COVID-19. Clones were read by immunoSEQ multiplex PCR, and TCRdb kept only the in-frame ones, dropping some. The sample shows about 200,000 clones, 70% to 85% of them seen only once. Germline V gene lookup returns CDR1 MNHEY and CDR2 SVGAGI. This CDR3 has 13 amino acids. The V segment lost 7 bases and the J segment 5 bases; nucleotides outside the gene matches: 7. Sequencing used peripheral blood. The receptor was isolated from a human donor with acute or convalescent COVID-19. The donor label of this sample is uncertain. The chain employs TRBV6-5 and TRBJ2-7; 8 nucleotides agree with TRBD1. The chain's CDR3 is CASIGGQGHEQYF. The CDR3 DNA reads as TGTGCCAGCATCGGAGGACAGGGACACGAGCAGTACTTC.